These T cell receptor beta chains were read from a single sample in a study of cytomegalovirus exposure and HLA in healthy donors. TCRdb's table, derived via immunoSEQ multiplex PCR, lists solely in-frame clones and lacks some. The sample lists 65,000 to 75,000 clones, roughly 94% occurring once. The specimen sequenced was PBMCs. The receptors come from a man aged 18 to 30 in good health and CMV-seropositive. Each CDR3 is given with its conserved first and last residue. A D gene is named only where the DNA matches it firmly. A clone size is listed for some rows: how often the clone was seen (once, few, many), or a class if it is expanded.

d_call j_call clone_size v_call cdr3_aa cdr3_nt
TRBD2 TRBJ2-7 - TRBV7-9 CASSPGTSGSAYEQYF TGTGCCAGCAGCCCCGGGACTAGCGGGTCCGCCTACGAGCAGTACTTC
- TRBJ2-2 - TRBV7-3 CASRKEATRTGELFF TGTGCCAGCAGGAAAGAAGCGACGCGCACCGGGGAGCTGTTTTTT
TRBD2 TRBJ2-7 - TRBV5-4 CASSFGLAGGSGEQYF TGTGCCAGCAGCTTCGGACTAGCGGGGGGGTCCGGGGAGCAGTACTTC
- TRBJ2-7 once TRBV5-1 CASSLEPPLPSLGYEQYF TGCGCCAGCAGCTTGGAACCCCCGCTACCTTCCCTCGGGTACGAGCAGTACTTC
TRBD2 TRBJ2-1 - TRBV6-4 CASSDEASGHNEQFF TGTGCCAGCAGTGACGAGGCTAGCGGGCACAATGAGCAGTTCTTC
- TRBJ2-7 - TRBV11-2 CASSLGSGSSYEQYF TGTGCCAGCAGCTTAGGGAGCGGAAGCTCCTACGAGCAGTACTTC
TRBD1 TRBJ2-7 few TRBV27 CASSGTTGVEQYF TGTGCCAGCAGTGGGACGACAGGGGTCGAGCAGTACTTC
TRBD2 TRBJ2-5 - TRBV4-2 CASSQAAGAGEETQYF TGTGCCAGCAGCCAAGCAGCGGGAGCTGGGGAAGAGACCCAGTACTTC
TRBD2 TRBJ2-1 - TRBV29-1 CSVGASGKNHNEQFF TGCAGCGTTGGGGCTAGCGGGAAAAACCACAATGAGCAGTTCTTC
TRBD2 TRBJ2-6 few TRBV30 CAWSPQGLAGSGANVLTF TGTGCCTGGAGTCCACAGGGACTAGCGGGCTCTGGGGCCAACGTCCTGACTTTC
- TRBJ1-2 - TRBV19 CASSMTPISQADGYTF TGTGCCAGTAGTATGACCCCGATTTCACAGGCCGATGGCTACACCTTC
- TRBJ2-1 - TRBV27 CASSFRGETYNEQFF TGTGCCAGCAGTTTCAGGGGGGAAACTTACAATGAGCAGTTCTTC
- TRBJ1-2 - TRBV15 CATSRGGLPNYGYTF TGTGCCACCAGCAGAGGTGGGCTCCCTAACTATGGCTACACCTTC
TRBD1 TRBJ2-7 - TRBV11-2 CASSSDRGGEQYF TGTGCCAGCAGCTCGGACAGGGGGGGCGAGCAGTACTTC
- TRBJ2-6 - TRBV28 CASGLGARAGANVLTF TGTGCCAGCGGATTGGGGGCGCGGGCTGGGGCCAACGTCCTGACTTTC
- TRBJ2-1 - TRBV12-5 CASGLDNNEQFF TGTGCTAGTGGTTTGGACAACAATGAGCAGTTCTTC
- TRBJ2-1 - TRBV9 CASSVASGQGYNEQFF TGTGCCAGCAGCGTAGCAAGCGGGCAAGGCTACAATGAGCAGTTCTTC
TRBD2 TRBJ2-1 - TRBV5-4 CASSGGLAGDEQFF TGTGCCAGCAGCGGAGGACTAGCGGGAGATGAGCAGTTCTTC
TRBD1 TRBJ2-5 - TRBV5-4 CASSLARTGKGETQYF TGTGCCAGCAGCTTGGCCCGGACAGGGAAGGGAGAGACCCAGTACTTC
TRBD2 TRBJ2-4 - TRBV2 CASGTSNIQYF TGTGCCAGTGGGACTAGCAACATTCAGTACTTC
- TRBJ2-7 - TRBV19 CASSKRQERSEQYF TGTGCCAGTAGTAAGCGACAGGAACGGTCCGAGCAGTACTTC
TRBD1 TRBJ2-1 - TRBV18 CASSRGQGTYNEQFF TGTGCCAGCTCACGCGGACAGGGGACCTACAATGAGCAGTTCTTC